This T cell receptor (beta chain) was found in a study of T cell changes during pregnancy in multiple sclerosis. Per the germline V gene, CDR1 is WSHSY and CDR2 is SAAADI. Deletions cut 0 bases from V and 0 bases from J, with 8 bases between. The CDR3 is 15 residues long. Profiled with immunoSEQ multiplex PCR; TCRdb holds only in-frame clones, not every one. Counted here are more than 65,000 clones, more than 80% occurring once; the ten biggest clones make up 0.2% to 0.25%. The specimen comprised CD4+ T cells from peripheral blood mononuclear cells, sampled before pregnancy. V and J are TRBV10-2 and TRBJ1-2; D call uncertain. The origin of this receptor is a female donor with multiple sclerosis, enrolled in a pregnancy study. The CDR3 protein is CASSESSLANYGYTF. The CDR3 bases are TGCGCCAGCAGTGAGTCGAGTCTAGCTAACTATGGCTACACCTTC.